A single T cell receptor (beta chain) is shown here with its context. The entry originates in a study of blood T cell repertoires in COVID-19. Study-level background: Some COVID-19 samples were acute and others convalescent; all came from the United States, Italy and Spain. The cDNA or gDNA used as material had been derived from T cells, B-cell-depleted T cells, or PBMCs.

CDR1 and CDR2 (germline): MNHEY, SMNVEV (reference sequence). This CDR3 is built from 18 residues. V was cut by 5 bases and J by 3 bases, with 24 bases left in between. Per the authors' pipeline: The authors estimated nucleated cell counts from reference gene primer amplification. The protocol was immunoSEQ multiplex PCR, while the TCRdb copy is restricted to in-frame clones and leaves out a portion. The V and J calls and clone size come from that table; D and trimming were worked out from the DNA. The sample yields approximately 62,000 clones, 76% seen once. The gene calls are TRBV27 and TRBJ2-3, with D possibly TRBD2 on 6 matching bases. The clonotype was recovered from a woman between 50 and 59 years old with active or convalescent COVID-19. Sequenced input: peripheral blood. This CDR3 is CASSPRWGVGVVTDTQYF. The CDR3 bases are TGTGCCAGCAGTCCCCGCTGGGGGGTTGGTGTGGTAACAGATACGCAGTATTTT.